This T cell receptor beta chain was found in a study of beta chain features in type 1 diabetes. The CDR3 has 13 residues. Germline CDR1 is LNHDA and CDR2 is SQIVND (reference sequence). The trim removed 9 bases at V and 13 bases at J, leaving 12 bases unmatched. Researchers reported sorting CD4+ naive, central memory, regulatory and stem cell-like memory cells via CD45RO/CCR7/CD25/CD127/CD95/CD27. Purity exceeded 98% in all sorted populations. Isolated RNA was reverse transcribed in full, so expressed TCRB transcripts were sequenced. The average read count of naive, central memory and regulatory T cell samples was approximately 3.9 million. This table comes from immunoSEQ multiplex PCR, and its TCRdb copy is limited to in-frame clones, with some not included. This sample has around 240,000 clones, with roughly two thirds found just once. Study-level results: Type 1 diabetes patients had moderately but significantly shorter TCRB CDR3s in all four CD4+ subsets.

This clone was counted a few times. Antigen: not known. The chain carries TRBV19 and TRBJ2-1, with 10 bases lining up with TRBD1. The sequence was collected from a man younger than 45 in good health. Sequenced material: naive CD4+ T cells from blood. CDR3: CASSGTGVTFQFF. CDR3 DNA sequence: TGTGCCAGCTCAGGGACAGGGGTCACGTTCCAGTTCTTC.